The rows below give T cell receptor beta chains drawn from one sample of a study of cytomegalovirus exposure and HLA in healthy donors. Libraries were prepared by immunoSEQ multiplex PCR; TCRdb keeps only in-frame clonotypes and omits some of them. The sample carries about 190,000 clones, about 80% recorded once. Sequenced material: PBMCs. Receptors originate from a woman aged 45-60 years in good health and CMV-seropositive. Each CDR3 is given without its conserved first and last residue. Clone size is shown for a subset of rows, as once, few, many or a class of expanded clone.

j_gene,abundance,v_gene,len,CDR3aa
TRBJ2-1,NA,TRBV7-3,14,ASSSFGGGGLNEQF
TRBJ2-3,NA,TRBV6-6,11,ASSLPGAFTQY
TRBJ2-2,NA,TRBV2,14,ASSADLAGGAGELF
TRBJ1-2,NA,TRBV7-6,11,ASSDRGQNGYT
TRBJ1-4,few,TRBV18,14,ASSPDRGRANEKLF
TRBJ1-1,few,TRBV10-1,11,ASSDYMNTEAF
TRBJ2-3,NA,TRBV11-3,16,ASSPRGSGGTRTDTQY
TRBJ1-2,NA,TRBV28,11,ASSLPGVYGYT
TRBJ2-2,NA,TRBV7-9,13,ASSFGRVGTGELF
TRBJ2-3,NA,TRBV29-1,14,SVEPSTSGGSDTQY
TRBJ2-7,NA,TRBV9,15,ASSVGLDGNVPYEQY
TRBJ2-1,NA,TRBV5-1,13,ASSLAGTGVNEQF
TRBJ1-2,NA,TRBV28,10,ATGGYNYGYT
TRBJ1-5,once,TRBV29-1,11,SVGGQGDQPQH
TRBJ1-6,once,TRBV28,17,ASSFLLDTQSSYNSPLH
TRBJ1-6,NA,TRBV6-5,9,ASSYGPPLH
TRBJ1-6,once,TRBV19,12,ASKDRTYNSPLH
TRBJ1-3,NA,TRBV18,13,ASSPGASSGNTIY
TRBJ2-3,NA,TRBV6-6,14,ASSYGRGLPTDTQY
TRBJ1-2,NA,TRBV28,13,ASSLISDRLYGYT
TRBJ1-4,NA,TRBV7-2,13,ASSPNRATNEKLF
TRBJ2-5,NA,TRBV7-3,14,ASSLLPSGGQETQY
TRBJ1-1,NA,TRBV20-1,9,SAVLNTEAF
TRBJ2-5,NA,TRBV19,12,ASKPGGGKETQY
TRBJ2-2,NA,TRBV11-2,11,ASSLGGTGELF
TRBJ1-2,NA,TRBV2,12,ASSEAGQNYGYT
TRBJ2-7,NA,TRBV9,13,ASSVEVAGGHEQY
TRBJ2-2,NA,TRBV5-1,13,ASSLARQGTGELF
TRBJ2-7,NA,TRBV27,11,ASRGGRSYEQY
TRBJ1-2,NA,TRBV21-1,13,ASTALAAVNYGYT
TRBJ2-2,NA,TRBV5-6,13,ASSPGTGKTGELF
TRBJ1-2,NA,TRBV9,15,ASSEPRDRGLNYGYT